This T cell receptor (beta chain) was sequenced in a study of blood T cell repertoires in COVID-19. This clone was detected once. A read error may account for a junction end that differs from germline. Clones were read by immunoSEQ multiplex PCR, and TCRdb kept only the in-frame ones, dropping some. The sample shows approximately 200,000 clones, about 90% of them seen only once. This CDR3 spans 13 amino acids. Germline-derived CDR1 and CDR2 are SGHTA and FQGTGA. The V gene is TRBV7-3, the J gene TRBJ2-1; 8 bases are shared with TRBD2. Material: peripheral blood. This clonotype originated in a man in his thirties or forties with COVID-19, enrolled during active disease. The CDR3 loop reads CASSLSVSGGEVF. The CDR3 coding sequence is TGTGCCAGCAGCTTATCCGTCAGCGGGGGCGAAGTCTTC.